This paragraph reports one T cell receptor (beta chain). The germline V gene encodes CDR1 ENHRY and CDR2 SYGVKD. V gave up 5 bases and J gave up 4 bases; unmatched junction bases: 3. This CDR3 spans 13 amino acids. The sample belongs to a study of blood T cell repertoires in COVID-19. In the study overall: T cells, B-cell-depleted T cells, or PBMCs supplied cDNA or gDNA.

This table comes from immunoSEQ multiplex PCR, and its TCRdb copy is limited to in-frame clones, with some not included. The sample carries more than 95,000 clones, 65% to 90% recorded once. V gene TRBV10-3 combines with J gene TRBJ2-5; 8 nucleotides align to TRBD2. Sequencing was performed on peripheral blood. The TCR comes from a man at least 80 years old with active or convalescent COVID-19. CDR3: CAISTGGVETQYF. The CDR3, as DNA: TGTGCCATCAGTACGGGGGGGGTAGAGACCCAGTACTTC.